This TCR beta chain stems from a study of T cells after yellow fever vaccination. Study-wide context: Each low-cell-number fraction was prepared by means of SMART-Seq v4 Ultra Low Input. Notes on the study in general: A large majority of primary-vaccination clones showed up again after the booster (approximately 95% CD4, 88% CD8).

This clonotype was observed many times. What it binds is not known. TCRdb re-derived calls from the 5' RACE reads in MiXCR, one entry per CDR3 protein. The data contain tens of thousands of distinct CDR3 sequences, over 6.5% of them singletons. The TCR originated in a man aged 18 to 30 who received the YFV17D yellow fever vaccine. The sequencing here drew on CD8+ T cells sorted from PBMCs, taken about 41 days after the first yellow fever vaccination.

DNA of the CDR3: TGCAGTGCTAGCTGGCTGGAAATGAACACTGAAGCTTTCTTT. Translation: CSASWLEMNTEAFF. The rearrangement joins TRBV20-1 to TRBJ1-1; no definite D call. The CDR3 extends over 14 amino acids. The V end was cut by 3 bases, the J end by 0 bases, with 11 bases between. Germline V gives CDR1 DFQATT, CDR2 SNEGSKA (reference sequence).